This T cell receptor beta chain was captured in a study of cytomegalovirus exposure and HLA in healthy donors. Study as a whole: Early on, a data release was issued that held some 91 million unique TCRs from HLA-typed donors. General study points: Later genetic work tied a missense DCLRE1C variant to beta-chain V and J trimming. The study put 150 or so TCR beta chains on its list as cytomegalovirus-associated. Specificity of a few CMV-associated chains for CMV antigens was verified in vitro.

Note on this clone: The antigen is unknown.

This CDR3 has 13 residues. V shed 8 bases and J 2 bases; nucleotides not matched to a gene: 1. The germline V gene encodes CDR1 MNHEY and CDR2 SVGAGI. Researchers ran the PCR with 60 Vbeta and 13 Jbeta primers. TCRdb's copy holds only in-frame clones and misses some; the assay was immunoSEQ multiplex PCR. The sample has about 160,000 clones, over 75% seen once. The rearrangement links TRBV6-5 to TRBJ1-5; 9 bases map to TRBD1. This clonotype originated in a man in his forties or fifties in good health and CMV-seropositive. Source material: PBMCs. Here the CDR3 reads CASGDRGNQPQHF. The CDR3 nucleotides are TGTGCCAGCGGGGACAGGGGCAATCAGCCCCAGCATTTT.